This TCR beta chain was identified during a study of human CD4 T cells and Enterobacteriaceae. The memory gate held CD4+ cells that were not CD45RA+CCR7+CD95- naive cells, over 95% pure. Sorting first excluded CD8+, CD14+, CD16+, CD56+, CD19+ and CD25-bright cells. CDR3 length equals 18 residues. Assay: immunoSEQ multiplex PCR; the TCRdb copy retains only in-frame clones and omits some. This table has about 29,000 clones, approximately 84% appearing once. V and J are TRBV21-1 and TRBJ1-4. TRBV21-1 is a pseudogene. The receptor was derived from a human donor in good health. Specimen: memory CD4+ T cells from blood. CDR3: CASSKAGPAPATNEKLFF. For the CDR3, the DNA is TGTGCCAGCAGCAAAGCCGGGCCCGCGCCTGCAACTAATGAAAAACTGTTTTTT.